The entry below describes one T cell receptor beta chain. Its specificity is unknown. The sample originates from a study of T cell responses to AZD1222 COVID-19 vaccine. Here immunoSEQ multiplex PCR was the method, and the copy in TCRdb shows in-frame clones only, minus some. Among some 99,000 clones listed, approximately 89% were seen once. Second doses that came at about 4 or about 12 weeks were put together. Notes on the study in general: The sample set comprised mostly white British donors with more females, and clonal diversity was possibly underestimated.

The CDR3 covers 15 residues. Germline V gene data show CDR1 as SGHTA and CDR2 as FQGNSA. Trimming removed 3 bases at V and 2 bases at J, with 13 bases between. The chain has TRBV7-2 and TRBJ2-5; a possible D gene is TRBD2 (7 bases). The source of this sequence is an adult who received the AZD1222 COVID-19 vaccine. Specimen: peripheral blood, collected 28 days after the second AZD1222 dose. The CDR3 DNA reads as TGTGCCAGCAGCTTCCGGGGGGCACCGCAAGAGACCCAGTACTTC. As protein: CASSFRGAPQETQYF.